Listed here are 16 T cell receptor beta chains from one sample, sequenced in a study of siplizumab effects on memory and regulatory T cells. TCRdb's table, derived via immunoSEQ multiplex PCR, lists solely in-frame clones and lacks some. The profile shows approximately 100,000 clones, 93% of them singletons. Sequenced: non-Treg CD4+ T cells sorted from blood. The receptors derive from a human donor in good health.

The rearrangement uses TRBV4-3 and TRBJ2-2, with 7 bases lining up with TRBD2. The CDR3 contains 15 residues. In germline, CDR1 is LGHNA, CDR2 YSLEER. V dropped 0 bases and J dropped 4; count of bases not matched to a gene: 2. The CDR3 loop reads CASSQDRGVTGELFF. CDR3 sequence (DNA): TGCGCCAGCAGCCAAGACCGGGGGGTCACCGGGGAGCTGTTTTTT.

The rearrangement links TRBV6-6 to TRBJ2-7; maybe TRBD1 (6 bases). The CDR3 sequence is 16 residues long. V was clipped by 2 bases and J by 5 bases, with 19 bases between them. Per the germline V gene, CDR1 is MNHNY and CDR2 is SVGAGI (reference sequence). Here the CDR3 reads CASSYPRVSKGDEQYF. Written as DNA, the CDR3 is TGTGCCAGCAGTTACCCTCGAGTATCGAAGGGGGACGAGCAGTACTTC.

This rearrangement joins TRBV11-1 to TRBJ2-2, with a possible D match to TRBD2 (6 bases). V was pared by 7 bases and J by 4 bases, with 10 bases between. From germline, CDR1 is SGHAT and CDR2 FQDESV (reference sequence). The CDR3 covers 13 residues. The CDR3 region is CASTLGGTGELFF. The CDR3 nucleotides read TGTGCCAGCACCTTGGGGGGCACCGGGGAGCTGTTTTTT.

The chain is built from TRBV30 and TRBJ2-5, with D uncertain. This CDR3 contains 13 residues. The germline V and J ends were trimmed by 0 bases and 2 bases, with 7 bases remaining between them. The germline CDR1 and CDR2 sequences are GTSNPN and SVGIG (reference sequence). In DNA, the CDR3 is TGTGCCTGGAGTGTTCTTCAGCAAGAGACCCAGTACTTC. Translation: CAWSVLQQETQYF.

The J gene is TRBJ2-4, the V gene TRBV28; TRBD2 might be the D (6 bases). The CDR3 length is 17 residues. Per the germline V gene, CDR1 is MDHEN and CDR2 is SYDVKM. Deletions cut 3 bases from V and 0 bases from J, with 15 bases between. The CDR3 sequence: CASSLGGRVLAKNIQYF. The CDR3 nucleotides read TGTGCCAGCAGTTTGGGAGGCAGGGTATTAGCCAAAAACATTCAGTACTTC.

The chain uses TRBV29-1 and TRBJ2-1, with unresolved D. The CDR3 contains 14 residues. The germline gives CDR1 SQVTM, CDR2 ANQGSEA. V dropped 2 bases and J dropped 8 bases, with 16 bases sitting between them. The CDR3: CSVESPGLLDEQFF. Here the CDR3 DNA reads TGCAGCGTTGAATCTCCCGGGCTCTTGGATGAGCAGTTCTTC.

The chain joins TRBV6-5 to TRBJ1-3; possible D gene TRBD1, 5 bases. This CDR3 is built from 15 residues. The germline V and J ends were trimmed by 4 bases and 4 bases, with 14 bases remaining between them. In germline, CDR1 is MNHEY, CDR2 SVGAGI. CDR3 protein: CASSSTWGSGNTIYF. The CDR3 DNA sequence: TGTGCCAGCAGTTCCACCTGGGGGTCGGGAAACACCATATATTTT.

The rearrangement uses TRBV7-6 and TRBJ2-1; no reliable D call. Germline V lookup: CDR1 SGHVS, CDR2 FNYEAQ. The V end lost 3 bases, the J end lost 5 bases, and 14 bases lay between the germline ends. CDR3 size: 15 residues. The CDR3: CASSLVVGSHNEQFF. The CDR3 region has the DNA TGTGCCAGCAGCTTGGTTGTTGGCAGCCACAATGAGCAGTTCTTC.

This sequence joins TRBV7-9 and TRBJ2-1, with D possibly matching TRBD2 (5 bases). The CDR3 contains 17 residues. Germline CDR1 reads SEHNR; CDR2 reads FQNEAQ (reference sequence). V dropped 5 bases and J dropped 7 bases, with 24 bases sitting between them. Here the CDR3 reads CASSVRVVGIPRNEQFF. The CDR3 nucleotides read TGTGCCAGCAGCGTTAGGGTCGTCGGGATCCCGCGAAATGAGCAGTTCTTC.

The gene calls are TRBV4-2 and TRBJ1-3; unclear D gene. Germline V gene lookup returns CDR1 LGHNA and CDR2 YNFKEQ. The CDR3 has 16 residues. V was cut by 0 bases and J by 0 bases, with 9 bases left in between. The CDR3 sequence: CASSQDSTISGNTIYF. In DNA, the CDR3 is TGTGCCAGCAGCCAAGATTCAACAATCTCTGGAAACACCATATATTTT.

V gene TRBV6-6 combines with J gene TRBJ1-2; D not certain. The CDR3 has 12 amino acids. V dropped 6 bases and J dropped 3 bases, with 8 bases sitting between them. Germline values: CDR1 MNHNY, CDR2 SVGAGI (reference sequence). The CDR3 spells CASRAGDYGYTF. CDR3 bases: TGTGCCAGCAGAGCAGGCGACTATGGCTACACCTTC.

The chain recombines TRBV13 with TRBJ1-4; tentative D call: TRBD1 (6 bases). Germline assignment: CDR1 PRHDT and CDR2 FYEKMQ (reference sequence). The CDR3 consists of 14 residues. V lost 7 bases to trimming and J lost 8 bases, with 17 bases between them. In DNA form, the CDR3 reads TGTGCCAGCAAAATTCAGGGGATAGAAGAAAAACTGTTTTTT. This gives the protein CASKIQGIEEKLFF.

This clone was observed a single time. The gene calls are TRBV7-3 and TRBJ2-3, with TRBD2 identical over 8 bases. Germline loops: CDR1 SGHTA, CDR2 FQGTGA. The CDR3 consists of 14 residues. The junction had 7 bases not matched to a gene; V was cut back by 5 bases and J by 6 bases. CDR3 region: CASSLSGVEDTQYF. CDR3 bases: TGTGCCAGCAGCCTTAGCGGGGTCGAGGATACGCAGTATTTT.

The chain carries TRBV5-5 and TRBJ1-2, with no clear D. Between the trimmed V and J ends, which lost 7 bases and 2 bases, there was a span of 12 bases. CDR3 length equals 13 residues. Germline lookup yields CDR1 SGHKS and CDR2 YYEKEE (reference sequence). The CDR3 nucleotides read TGTGCCAGCGGGTCAGGAGGGAACTATGGCTACACCTTC. It encodes CASGSGGNYGYTF.

The gene calls are TRBV6-5 and TRBJ2-5; D may be TRBD1 (6 bases). V lost 6 bases to trimming and J lost 7 bases, with 18 bases between them. In germline, CDR1 is MNHEY, CDR2 SVGAGI. The CDR3 extends over 14 amino acids. The CDR3, as DNA: TGTGCCAGCAGGCAACCCGGGACACAGGGGACCCAGTACTTC. It encodes CASRQPGTQGTQYF.

The chain carries TRBV7-8 and TRBJ2-4; D unresolved. V was clipped by 3 bases and J by 10 bases, with 10 bases between them. This CDR3 is built from 12 residues. Germline CDR1 and CDR2: SGHVS and FQNEAQ. The CDR3 DNA sequence: TGTGCCAGCAGCTTCCCAAAATCAATTCAGTACTTC. Its protein product is CASSFPKSIQYF.